This TCR beta chain was captured by sequencing in a study of beta chain features in type 1 diabetes (dated by TCRdb to 2017 to 2018). With respect to the entire study: No differences in mean age, gender distribution, total cell number or subset yield were found between patients and healthy donors. A total of about 100,000,000 sorted cells were examined across all samples, and RNA yield correlated strongly with the number of cells per subset. In the study, recently diagnosed type 1 diabetes patients and matched healthy donors were compared on the TCRB repertoires of their sorted circulating CD4+ T cell subsets. Regulatory and stem cell-like memory subsets were isolated from only 8 patients and roughly 8 healthy donors, whereas naive and central memory subsets came from all 30 or so donors.

The entire isolated RNA was reverse transcribed using the High Capacity cDNA Reverse Transcription Kit, and thus expressed TCRB transcripts were sequenced. Naive, central memory and regulatory T cell samples underwent deep immunoSEQ sequencing, averaging about 3.57 million total reads per sample. Sorted cells were lysed in RLT buffer, and RNA was extracted using DNase-treated RNeasy Micro or Mini kits according to cell number. Each cell subset was processed separately to prevent cross-contamination, with patient and healthy donor samples processed together. Using the immunoSEQ multiplex PCR, TCRB sequences were amplified from cDNA into 87-bp fragments spanning the CDR3 region. The amplicons were sequenced using the Illumina HiSeq platform. The paper's data handling went like this. Synthetic template baselines were used to correct PCR bias computationally, reads within Hamming distance 2 were collapsed together, and singletons that could not be merged were discarded. Reads were aligned against IMGT so that V, D and J genes, CDR3 length and insertions or deletions at six rearrangement sites could be assigned. Within each subset, clonotype counts were normalized to sorted cell number, after which true diversity and Gini coefficients were computed with the tcR R package. The overlap coefficient, calculated on TCRB nucleotide sequences, was used to measure repertoire sharing. TCRdb mirrors the immuneACCESS table, restricted to in-frame sequences. Some clones are absent from its copies; in checked studies, under half trace to an unresolved V gene, and the reason for the others is unknown. The V and J calls and clone size were taken over from that table, and D and trimming were inferred from the DNA. The sample data list 300,000 to 400,000 clones, and roughly 8% of these were observed just once. The ten largest clones represent more than 0.4% of the sample.

At the junction V is shortened by 5 bases and J by 2 bases; bases outside the gene matches: 9. CDR1 and CDR2, per the germline V gene, are SNHLY and FYNNEI. Inclusive of the bounding cysteine and phenylalanine, the CDR3 is 16 residues long. Of all the DNA, just the CDR3 is kept, 48 bases in frame from base 1. Paper-wide results and their limitations: Patients with type 1 diabetes made fewer insertions and deleted more nucleotides at VDJ recombination sites, implying thymic rearrangement abnormalities. Sequencing cDNA rather than genomic DNA could over-represent highly expressing activated cells, although activation and CD3 levels did not differ between groups. A moderate but significant shortening of TCRB CDR3 length was observed in type 1 diabetes patients in all four CD4+ subsets. Because small numbers of individuals were included in the HLA sub-analyses, any influence of HLA type on TCRB rearrangement was left unresolved. Naive, central memory and regulatory TCRB repertoires appeared to be more alike among patients than among healthy donors. Shorter templates might be favored by PCR, yet because patient and control samples were amplified and corrected together, any such skew would affect both groups equally.

Each donor gave one peripheral blood draw, roughly 110 mL on average, collected into heparinised tubes. Using a panel that included CD45RO, CCR7, CD25, CD127, CD95 and CD27, naive, central memory, regulatory and stem cell-like memory CD4+ T cells were sorted on a BD FACSAria II. All sorted populations exceeded 95% purity. Right away, PBMCs were isolated by Lymphoprep density gradient centrifugation and were stained directly, with no culture step. To minimize batch effects, samples were stained and sorted in pairs, one healthy donor with one patient per experiment. This clone came up many times. The antigen it recognizes is unknown. The input lacks base qualities; no much larger clone sits a single base away.

The chain was built from TRBV2 and TRBJ2-5; TRBD2 matches 9 bases in the middle. The sequence was obtained from a young woman in good health. Sequenced material: central memory CD4+ T cells from blood. The sequenced DNA: TGTGCCAGCAGTAAGGGACTAGCCAGAATTCAAGAGACCCAGTACTTC. Its translation is CASSKGLARIQETQYF.